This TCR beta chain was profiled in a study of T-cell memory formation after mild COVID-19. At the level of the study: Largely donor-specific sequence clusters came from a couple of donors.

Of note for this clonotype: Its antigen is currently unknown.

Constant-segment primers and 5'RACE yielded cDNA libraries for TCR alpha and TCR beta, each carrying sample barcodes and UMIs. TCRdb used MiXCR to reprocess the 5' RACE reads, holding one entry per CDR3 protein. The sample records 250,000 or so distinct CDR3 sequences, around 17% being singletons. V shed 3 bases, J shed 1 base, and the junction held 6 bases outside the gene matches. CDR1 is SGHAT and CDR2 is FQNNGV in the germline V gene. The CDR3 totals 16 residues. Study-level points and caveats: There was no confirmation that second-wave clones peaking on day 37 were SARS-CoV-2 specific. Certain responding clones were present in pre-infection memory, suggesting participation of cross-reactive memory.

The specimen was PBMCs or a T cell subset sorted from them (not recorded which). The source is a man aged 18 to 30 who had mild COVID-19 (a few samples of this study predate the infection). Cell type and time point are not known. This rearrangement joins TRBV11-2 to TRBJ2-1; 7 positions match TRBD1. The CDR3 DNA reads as TGTGCCAGCAGCTTTGTCCGGGACAGTTCCTACAATGAGCAGTTCTTC. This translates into CASSFVRDSSYNEQFF. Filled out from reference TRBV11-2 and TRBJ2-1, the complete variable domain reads EAGVAQSPRYKIIEKRQSVAFWCNPISGHATLYWYQQILGQGPKLLIQFQNNGVVDDSQLPKDRFSAERLKGVDSTLKIQPAKLEDSAVYLCASSFVRDSSYNEQFFGPGTRLTVL.